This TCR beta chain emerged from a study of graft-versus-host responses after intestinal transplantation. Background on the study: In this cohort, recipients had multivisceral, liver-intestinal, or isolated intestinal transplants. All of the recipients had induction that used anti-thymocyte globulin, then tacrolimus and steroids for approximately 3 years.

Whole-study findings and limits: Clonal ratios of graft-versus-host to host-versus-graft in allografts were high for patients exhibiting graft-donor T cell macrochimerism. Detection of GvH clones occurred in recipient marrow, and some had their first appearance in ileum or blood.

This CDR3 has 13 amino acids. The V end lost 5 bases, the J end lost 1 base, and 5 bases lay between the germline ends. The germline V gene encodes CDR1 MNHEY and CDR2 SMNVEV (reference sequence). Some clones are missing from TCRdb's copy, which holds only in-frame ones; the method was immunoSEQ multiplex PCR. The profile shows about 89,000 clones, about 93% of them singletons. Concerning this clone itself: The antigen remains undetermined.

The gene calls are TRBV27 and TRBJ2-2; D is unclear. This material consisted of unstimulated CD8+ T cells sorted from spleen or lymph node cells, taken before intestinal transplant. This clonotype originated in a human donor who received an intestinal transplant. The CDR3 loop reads CASSPKNTGELFF. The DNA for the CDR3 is TGTGCCAGCAGTCCCAAGAACACCGGGGAGCTGTTTTTT.